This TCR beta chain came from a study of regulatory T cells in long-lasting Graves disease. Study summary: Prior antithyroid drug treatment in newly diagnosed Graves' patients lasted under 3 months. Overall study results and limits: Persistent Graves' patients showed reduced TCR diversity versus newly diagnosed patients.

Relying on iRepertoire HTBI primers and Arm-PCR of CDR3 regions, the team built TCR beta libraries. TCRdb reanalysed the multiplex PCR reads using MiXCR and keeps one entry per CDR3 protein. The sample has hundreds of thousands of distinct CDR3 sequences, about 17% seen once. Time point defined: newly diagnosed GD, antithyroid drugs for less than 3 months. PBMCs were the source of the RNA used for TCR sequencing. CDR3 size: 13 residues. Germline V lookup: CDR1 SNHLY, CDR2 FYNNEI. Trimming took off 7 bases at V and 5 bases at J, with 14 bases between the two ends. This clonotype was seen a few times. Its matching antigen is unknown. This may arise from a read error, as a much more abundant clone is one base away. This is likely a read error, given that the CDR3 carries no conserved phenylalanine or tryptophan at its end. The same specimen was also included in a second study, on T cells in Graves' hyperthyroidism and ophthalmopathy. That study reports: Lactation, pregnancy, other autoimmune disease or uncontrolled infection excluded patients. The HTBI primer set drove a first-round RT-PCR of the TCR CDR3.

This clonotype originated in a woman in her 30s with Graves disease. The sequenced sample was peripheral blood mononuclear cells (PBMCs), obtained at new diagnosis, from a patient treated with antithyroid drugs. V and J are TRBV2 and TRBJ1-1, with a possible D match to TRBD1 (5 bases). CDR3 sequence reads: CASKTRRDTEAFS. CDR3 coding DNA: TGTGCCAGCAAGACCCGCAGGGATACTGAAGCTTTCTCT.